These T cell receptor beta chains were read from a single sample in a study of blood T cells in healthy people across ages. TCRdb used MiXCR to reprocess the 5' RACE reads, holding one entry per CDR3 protein. The table lists roughly 800,000 distinct CDR3 sequences, roughly 25% of them singletons. In addition, the sample was reused for a study of T cells of mothers and their children.

The source material was blood. The origin of the receptors is a boy younger than 18 in good health. CDR3s include the opening cysteine and the closing phenylalanine or tryptophan. The D gene is left open where the match is weak. Clone size appears in some rows only: once, few, many, or a class for an expanded clone.

j_call	v_call	d_call	clone_size	cdr3_aa	cdr3_nt
TRBJ2-1	TRBV4-3	NA	few	CASSPGLRTYNEQFF	TGCGCCAGCAGCCCCGGACTGAGGACTTACAATGAGCAGTTCTTC
TRBJ2-5	TRBV28	TRBD2	many	CASSFLAGGQETQYF	TGTGCCAGCAGTTTTTTAGCGGGAGGTCAAGAGACCCAGTACTTC
TRBJ2-7	TRBV28	NA	few	CASRGTSSTYEQYF	TGTGCCAGCAGAGGGACTTCCTCTACCTACGAGCAGTACTTC
TRBJ1-5	TRBV6-6	NA	NA	CASSYSGGASYQPQHF	TGTGCCAGCAGTTACTCAGGAGGGGCGTCCTATCAGCCCCAGCATTTT
TRBJ2-2	TRBV28	NA	few	CASSFVGDTGELFF	TGTGCCAGCAGTTTTGTCGGGGACACCGGGGAGCTGTTTTTT
TRBJ2-7	TRBV4-1	TRBD2	NA	CASSHQGLAGYEQYF	TGCGCCAGCAGCCACCAGGGACTAGCGGGCTACGAGCAGTACTTC
TRBJ2-3	TRBV7-2	NA	few	CASSLGGGVLTDTQYF	TGTGCCAGCAGCTTAGGAGGCGGGGTCCTCACAGATACGCAGTATTTT
TRBJ2-7	TRBV7-2	NA	many	CASSVERSSYEQYF	TGTGCCAGCAGCGTAGAAAGGAGCTCCTACGAGCAGTACTTC
TRBJ2-7	TRBV20-1	NA	NA	CSARDQGHEQYF	TGCAGTGCTAGAGATCAGGGGCACGAGCAGTACTTC
TRBJ2-5	TRBV29-1	TRBD2	NA	CSANQWSGGRQETQYF	TGCAGCGCAAACCAATGGAGCGGGGGACGCCAAGAGACCCAGTACTTC
TRBJ2-3	TRBV5-1	TRBD1	NA	CASSRAQGANMDTQYF	TGCGCCAGCAGCCGCGCACAGGGGGCGAATATGGATACGCAGTATTTT
TRBJ2-7	TRBV20-1	NA	few	CSAMYRVTYEQYF	TGCAGTGCTATGTATAGGGTGACCTACGAGCAGTACTTC
TRBJ2-7	TRBV5-1	NA	few	CASSLVAGHNGNEQYF	TGCGCCAGCAGCTTGGTTGCTGGACACAACGGCAACGAGCAGTACTTC
TRBJ2-1	TRBV27	TRBD2	NA	CASSPDGGAGVYNEQFF	TGTGCCAGCAGTCCCGACGGTGGAGCGGGGGTCTACAATGAGCAGTTCTTC
TRBJ2-4	TRBV7-9	NA	few	CASSFSTGIAKNIQYF	TGTGCCAGCAGCTTTTCGACGGGGATAGCCAAAAACATTCAGTACTTC
TRBJ1-2	TRBV18	TRBD1	few	CASSPGGQGYGYTF	TGTGCCAGCTCACCAGGGGGACAGGGCTATGGCTACACCTTC
TRBJ2-7	TRBV28	TRBD1	few	CASSLRSGGLLEQYF	TGTGCCAGCAGTCTTAGGTCAGGGGGCCTACTCGAGCAGTACTTC
TRBJ2-5	TRBV3-1	TRBD1	few	CASSKAKGTGYTQSGTQYF	TGTGCCAGCAGCAAAGCGAAAGGGACAGGGTATACCCAGAGCGGGACCCAGTACTTC
TRBJ2-4	TRBV3-1	NA	NA	CASSQGGPDIQYF	TGTGCCAGCAGCCAAGGGGGCCCCGACATTCAGTACTTC
TRBJ2-7	TRBV29-1	NA	NA	CSVRQGLEQYF	TGCAGCGTTCGGCAGGGTTTAGAGCAGTACTTC
TRBJ1-2	TRBV7-9	NA	NA	CASSKDSASFYGYTF	TGTGCCAGCAGCAAGGACAGCGCGTCCTTCTATGGCTACACCTTC
TRBJ2-7	TRBV20-1	NA	few	CSARDPGPGYSYEQYF	TGCAGTGCTAGAGATCCTGGTCCGGGGTACTCCTACGAGCAGTACTTC
TRBJ2-3	TRBV5-4	NA	few	CASRTLGTDTQYF	TGTGCCAGCCGGACTTTGGGAACAGATACGCAGTATTTT
TRBJ1-1	TRBV28	NA	NA	CASSLTGLNEAFF	TGTGCCAGCAGTTTAACAGGGCTGAATGAAGCTTTCTTT